These 27 T cell receptor beta chains originate from one sample sequenced in a study of cytomegalovirus exposure and HLA in healthy donors. A multiplex PCR was run with 60 Vbeta primers and 13 Jbeta primers. Using immunoSEQ multiplex PCR, the repertoire was profiled, and TCRdb retains in-frame clones only, with some absent. Of about 150,000 clones listed, 75% to 85% are singletons. Sequences were obtained from PBMCs. Receptors were obtained from a young man in good health and CMV-seropositive.

This clone showed up just a few times. The chain couples TRBV19 to TRBJ2-5; 13 positions match TRBD2. The CDR3 is made up of 18 amino acids. The ends lost 1 base at V and 5 bases at J; junction bases unmatched: 10. CDR1 is LNHDA and CDR2 is SQIVND in the germline V gene (reference sequence). Here the CDR3 DNA reads TGTGCCAGTAGTATAGCCCGACTAGCGGGAGGCCCCCGGGAGACCCAGTACTTC. It is translated as CASSIARLAGGPRETQYF. The entire variable domain, with the rest obtained from reference TRBV19 and TRBJ2-5, is as follows: DGGITQSPKYLFRKEGQNVTLSCEQNLNHDAMYWYRQDPGQGLRLIYYSQIVNDFQKGDIAEGYSVSREKKESFPLTVTSAQKNPTAFYLCASSIARLAGGPRETQYFGPGTRLLVL.

The rearrangement links TRBV5-6 to TRBJ2-7; TRBD2 matches 9 bases. CDR1 is SGHDT, CDR2 YYEEEE, per germline. CDR3 length equals 16 residues. With 4 bases clipped from V and 1 base from J, the junction kept 9 bases outside the gene matches. The DNA of the CDR3 is TGTGCCAGCAGCCCGGTGCGGGGGGGCTGGTCCTACGAGCAGTACTTC. Translating it yields CASSPVRGGWSYEQYF.

V and J are TRBV7-8 and TRBJ2-3; 14 nucleotides line up with TRBD2. Germline V CDR1 and CDR2: SGHVS, FQNEAQ. The CDR3 consists of 19 residues. V was pared by 4 bases and J by 4 bases, with 13 bases of the junction left unmatched. The CDR3 is CASSSGLAGAPTVSDTQYF. DNA for the CDR3: TGTGCCAGCAGCTCGGGACTAGCGGGGGCGCCAACTGTTTCAGATACGCAGTATTTT.

V usage is TRBV7-2 and J usage is TRBJ2-7; 8 nucleotides align to TRBD2. V shed 3 bases, J shed 4 bases, and the junction held 11 bases outside the gene matches. The germline V gene has CDR1 SGHTA and CDR2 FQGNSA. This CDR3 is 16 amino acids long. Here the CDR3 DNA reads TGTGCCAGCAGCTTTGGTAGCGGGATTGGGAAATACGAGCAGTACTTC. Amino acids: CASSFGSGIGKYEQYF.

The chain uses TRBV6-5 and TRBJ1-2, with a possible D match to TRBD1 (6 bases). CDR3 length: 15 residues. The V end was cut by 0 bases, the J end by 13 bases, with 21 bases between. Germline assignment: CDR1 MNHEY and CDR2 SVGAGI. This CDR3 is CASSYSPRDTPIGTF. The CDR3 coding sequence is TGTGCCAGCAGTTACTCACCCCGGGACACTCCAATCGGCACCTTC.

This clone was seen only a few times. The rearrangement uses TRBV2 and TRBJ1-5, with 9 bases matching TRBD1. J lost 5 bases, V lost 6 bases, and 5 bases had no gene match. The V gene's germline CDR1 is SNHLY and CDR2 FYNNEI. The CDR3 consists of 14 residues. The CDR3 sequence: CASRGTGRYQPQHF. In DNA form, the CDR3 reads TGTGCCAGCAGGGGGACAGGGCGATATCAGCCCCAGCATTTT.

V usage is TRBV30 and J usage is TRBJ1-3, with D unresolved. In germline, CDR1 is GTSNPN, CDR2 SVGIG (reference sequence). The ends were cut back, 4 bases at V and 0 bases at J, with 10 bases in the middle. The CDR3 totals 14 residues. The CDR3 reads CAWTAGYSGNTIYF. As DNA, the CDR3 is TGTGCCTGGACTGCAGGATACTCTGGAAACACCATATATTTT.

The genes are TRBV9 and TRBJ2-1; 9 nucleotides line up with TRBD2. With V trimmed by 0 bases and J by 8 bases, 6 bases remained unmatched. Germline V CDR1 and CDR2: SGDLS, YYNGEE. The CDR3 length is 15 residues. The CDR3 region has the DNA TGTGCCAGCAGCGTAGGCGGGAGGGCTAGCGATGAGCAGTTCTTC. Its translation: CASSVGGRASDEQFF.

The sample holds one count of this clone. The CDR3 here is CASSARQGLNIQYF. The CDR3 nucleotides read TGTGCCAGTAGTGCCCGACAGGGGTTGAACATTCAGTACTTC. The chain is built from TRBV19 and TRBJ2-4, with 8 bases fitting TRBD1. CDR3 length: 14 residues. Germline V lookup: CDR1 LNHDA, CDR2 SQIVND (reference sequence). J lost 7 bases, V lost 5 bases, and 7 bases had no gene match.

The chain is built from TRBV25-1 and TRBJ2-3; 11 bases are a match to TRBD2. Trimming removed 8 bases from V and 3 bases from J; junction bases left unmatched: 10. The length of the CDR3 is 16 residues. Germline CDR1 and CDR2: MGHDK and SYGVNS. The CDR3 bases are TGTGCCAGCTCCCCCGCGACTAGCGGGGCAACAGATACGCAGTATTTT. As protein: CASSPATSGATDTQYF.

The gene calls are TRBV15 and TRBJ2-7, with D unclear. The CDR3 has 14 amino acids. Trimming shortened V by 5 bases and J by 5 bases, and 16 bases separated the two germline ends. The germline gives CDR1 LNHNV, CDR2 YYDKDF (reference sequence). The CDR3 nucleotides are TGTGCCACCAGCCCAAATCCCAGTTTCAACGAGCAGTACTTC. Amino acid sequence: CATSPNPSFNEQYF.

This clone was observed a single time. The rearrangement joins TRBV27 to TRBJ1-1; D may be TRBD1 (6 bases). The V gene's germline CDR1 is MNHEY and CDR2 SMNVEV (reference sequence). The V and J ends lost 7 bases and 4 bases respectively, with 16 bases between them. The CDR3 has 14 residues. The CDR3 sequence: CASIDQGFTTEAFF. The CDR3 DNA is TGTGCCAGCATAGACCAGGGGTTTACCACTGAAGCTTTCTTT.

This clone was seen a handful of times. The V gene is TRBV6-4, the J gene TRBJ2-1; 7 positions match TRBD1. Trimming at V came to 0 bases and at J to 8 bases, leaving 10 bases not matched to a gene. CDR3 length: 16 residues. Germline loops: CDR1 MRHNA, CDR2 SNTAGT. CDR3 bases: TGTGCCAGCAGTGACTCTCCCGGGACAGCTAACGATGAGCAGTTCTTC. It translates to CASSDSPGTANDEQFF.

The chain has TRBV4-3 and TRBJ1-2; unclear D gene. The CDR3 has 16 amino acids. V lost 1 base and J 0 bases, leaving 12 bases between the germline ends. Germline V gene sequence: CDR1 LGHNA, CDR2 YSLEER. The CDR3 loop is CASSQAVTVANYGYTF. The CDR3 nucleotides read TGCGCCAGCAGCCAAGCAGTTACAGTAGCTAACTATGGCTACACCTTC.

V is TRBV7-9 and J is TRBJ2-2; possibly TRBD1 for D (6 bases). This CDR3 contains 13 residues. In germline, CDR1 is SEHNR, CDR2 FQNEAQ (reference sequence). V shed 6 bases and J shed 1 base, with 6 bases lying between them. The CDR3 region is CASRQGNTGELFF. The CDR3 DNA is TGTGCCAGCAGACAGGGGAACACCGGGGAGCTGTTTTTT.

The chain couples TRBV5-1 to TRBJ2-2; 7 bases line up with TRBD2. The CDR3 is 15 amino acids. V was pared by 0 bases and J by 7 bases, with 6 bases of the junction left unmatched. Germline assignment: CDR1 SGHRS and CDR2 YFSETQ. This chain's CDR3 is CASSLVGLDNGELFF. The CDR3 DNA reads as TGCGCCAGCAGCTTGGTAGGACTAGATAACGGGGAGCTGTTTTTT.

This clone was recorded a few times. The CDR3 is CASSYHARTGREANYGYTF. CDR3 sequence (DNA): TGTGCCAGCAGTTATCATGCTCGGACAGGGCGTGAAGCTAACTATGGCTACACCTTC. The chain links TRBV11-2 to TRBJ1-2, with TRBD1 matching over 8 bases. The CDR3 contains 19 residues. The germline CDR1 and CDR2 sequences are SGHAT and FQNNGV. Unmatched junction bases numbered 18, after V lost 6 bases and J lost 0 bases.

The rearrangement uses TRBV25-1 and TRBJ1-2; tentative D call: TRBD1 (5 bases). V dropped 4 bases and J dropped 4 bases, with 22 bases sitting between them. This CDR3 spans 17 amino acids. In germline, CDR1 is MGHDK, CDR2 SYGVNS. CDR3 residues: CASSAKTSQGTLYGYTF. Here the CDR3 DNA reads TGTGCCAGCAGTGCAAAAACATCCCAGGGAACCCTCTATGGCTACACCTTC.

The V call is TRBV6-5, the J call TRBJ2-1; TRBD2 matches at 11 bases. The germline V gene encodes CDR1 MNHEY and CDR2 SVGAGI. The CDR3 runs to 15 residues. Unmatched junction bases numbered 6, after V lost 4 bases and J lost 7 bases. CDR3 loop: CASSFASGRSNEQFF. Here the CDR3 DNA reads TGTGCCAGCAGTTTTGCTAGCGGGAGGTCTAATGAGCAGTTCTTC.

The rearrangement uses TRBV6-9 and TRBJ1-1, with D unclear. Trimming cost V 10 bases and J 0 bases, with 15 bases left between them. The CDR3 covers 14 residues. Looked up from germline, CDR1 is MNHGY and CDR2 is SVAAGI. The CDR3 nucleotides are TGTGCCATCACGCCCGGGGTACTGAACACTGAAGCTTTCTTT. It encodes CAITPGVLNTEAFF.

The rearrangement uses TRBV5-1 and TRBJ2-1, with 10 bases aligning to TRBD2. Germline V lookup: CDR1 SGHRS, CDR2 YFSETQ. The CDR3 is made up of 14 amino acids. J was trimmed by 8 bases and V by 5 bases; bases with no gene match: 7. The CDR3 protein is CASSSGTSVYEQFF. The CDR3 coding sequence is TGCGCCAGCAGTTCCGGGACTAGCGTCTATGAGCAGTTCTTC.

This sequence joins TRBV27 and TRBJ2-7; 7 nucleotides agree with TRBD2. There are 11 residues in the CDR3. The germline V gene encodes CDR1 MNHEY and CDR2 SMNVEV (reference sequence). J gave up 4 bases and V 7 bases, and 1 base lay outside the gene matches. In DNA, the CDR3 is TGTGCCAGCACTAGCGGATACGAGCAGTACTTC. Translating gives CASTSGYEQYF.

The chain joins TRBV7-2 to TRBJ2-7; 9 nucleotides match TRBD2. The CDR3 runs to 14 residues. V was clipped by 10 bases and J by 0 bases; unmatched bases: 7. Per germline, CDR1 SGHTA and CDR2 FQGNSA. CDR3 amino acids: CATRASGNSYEQYF. The DNA of the CDR3 is TGTGCCACCCGGGCTAGCGGGAACTCCTACGAGCAGTACTTC.

The V and J genes are TRBV27 and TRBJ1-2; D is ambiguous. V was shortened by 3 bases and J by 0 bases, with 8 bases between the two germline ends. Germline V lookup: CDR1 MNHEY, CDR2 SMNVEV (reference sequence). The CDR3 spans 14 residues. The CDR3 sequence: CASSLGASNYGYTF. The CDR3 DNA is TGTGCCAGCAGTTTGGGAGCATCTAACTATGGCTACACCTTC.

This rearrangement joins TRBV19 to TRBJ2-1, with 9 positions matching TRBD1. With 3 bases clipped from V and 9 bases from J, the junction kept 9 bases outside the gene matches. This CDR3 has 15 amino acids. Per germline, CDR1 LNHDA and CDR2 SQIVND (reference sequence). CDR3 protein: CASSIDRGGTGEQFF. Written as DNA, the CDR3 is TGTGCCAGTAGTATTGACAGGGGGGGAACTGGTGAGCAGTTCTTC.

This clone was recorded once. This CDR3 is also generated by other DNA sequences in the sample. The J gene is TRBJ2-3, the V gene TRBV6-5, with a possible D match to TRBD2 (5 bases). Trimming cost V 6 bases and J 0 bases, with 10 bases left between them. The CDR3 has 14 amino acids. The germline V gene has CDR1 MNHEY and CDR2 SVGAGI. This CDR3 reads CASSPTGSTDTQYF. The CDR3 bases are TGTGCCAGCAGCCCGACGGGAAGCACAGATACGCAGTATTTT.

This chain uses TRBV7-9 with TRBJ2-1; D unresolved. V lost 1 base, J lost 6 bases, and 7 bases lay in between. The CDR3 consists of 13 residues. Germline CDR1 reads SEHNR; CDR2 reads FQNEAQ (reference sequence). The CDR3 nucleotides are TGTGCCAGCAGCTTAGGGCAACCCAATGAGCAGTTCTTC. Translating gives CASSLGQPNEQFF.